This T cell receptor beta chain was found in a study of T cells in Graves' hyperthyroidism and ophthalmopathy. Study-wide background: At initial diagnosis, before any treatment had begun, peripheral blood was obtained.

The sample holds a few counts of this clonotype. The investigators amplified TCR beta CDR3 regions from RNA transcripts. First-round RT-PCR of the TCR CDR3 relied on the HTBI primer set. TCRdb itself ran the multiplex PCR reads through MiXCR, one entry per CDR3 protein. The sample records approximately 610,000 distinct CDR3 sequences, 16% being singletons. From germline, CDR1 is SGHTA and CDR2 FQGNSA. The CDR3 sequence is 14 residues long. With 0 bases removed from V and 5 bases from J, the gap between germline ends came to 10 bases. The gene calls are TRBV7-2 and TRBJ2-5; no firm D call. Sequencing was performed on blood. The receptor comes from a woman between 18 and 29 years old with Graves' hyperthyroidism. CDR3 amino acids: CASSLADLGETQYF. DNA for the CDR3: TGTGCCAGCAGCTTAGCGGACCTCGGGGAGACCCAGTACTTC.